Below, one T cell receptor (beta chain) is given with its context. Some clones are missing from TCRdb's copy, which holds only in-frame ones; the method was immunoSEQ multiplex PCR. This sample has roughly 140,000 clones, with around 89% found just once. This sample was taken from a study of blood T cell repertoires in COVID-19. About the research overall: Samples came from the United States, Italy and Spain, spanning acute and convalescent COVID-19.

Germline V lookup: CDR1 KGHSH, CDR2 LQKENI. The CDR3 is made up of 13 amino acids. Trimming stripped 2 bases from V and 2 bases from J, with 6 bases between. This chain links TRBV18 with TRBJ1-1, with unresolved D. Sequences were obtained from peripheral blood. This receptor was taken from a woman of 80 years or more with acute or convalescent COVID-19. CDR3 in DNA: TGTGCCAGCTCACCATTCGGTAACACTGAAGCTTTCTTT. Translated, it gives CASSPFGNTEAFF.